The 16 T cell receptor beta chains below all came from one sample that was sequenced in a study of blood T cells in healthy people across ages (dated by TCRdb to between 2015 and 2016). Library creation used 5' RACE. Data came from an Illumina HiSeq 2500. A second PCR of roughly 7 to 11 cycles was performed with a sample-barcoded 5' primer and a J-beta primer mix. TCRdb reanalyzed the raw reads on its own, using fastp at Q25 for trimming and MiXCR for clone calling, and kept in-frame beta chains. Rows matching on CDR3 protein sequence are summarized as one entry with the most common DNA and genes. In all, the sample holds over 600,000 distinct CDR3 sequences, and roughly two fifths of those were seen once. Of the sample, roughly 30% is held by the ten largest clones. Sequencing input: blood. The source of these receptors is a man older than 75 in good health.

This clonotype was seen just once. The V and J genes are TRBV4-2 and TRBJ2-7; D possibly corresponds to TRBD2 (6 bases). CDR1 and CDR2 (germline): LGHNA, YNFKEQ. The V gene lost 3 bases and the J gene lost 3 bases, with 12 bases spanning the gap. CDR3 length equals 14 residues. Here the CDR3 DNA reads TGTGCCAGCAGCCATGAGGCGGGGATCTACGAGCAGTACTTC. This codes for CASSHEAGIYEQYF.

This clonotype was recorded a few times. This chain uses TRBV19 with TRBJ2-4, with 8 bases identical to TRBD1. The J segment lost 2 bases and the V segment lost 6 bases, leaving 6 bases of the junction unmatched. The germline gives CDR1 LNHDA, CDR2 SQIVND (reference sequence). The CDR3 has 15 residues. CDR3 residues: CASRDGQGTKNIQYF. The DNA for the CDR3 is TGTGCCAGTAGAGATGGACAGGGCACCAAAAACATTCAGTACTTC.

V usage is TRBV7-3 and J usage is TRBJ2-1; 12 positions agree with TRBD2. Per germline, CDR1 SGHTA and CDR2 FQGTGA. The CDR3 loop spans 17 amino acids. Losses at the gene ends were 5 bases for V and 7 bases for J; bases not matched to a gene: 12. The CDR3 DNA follows: TGTGCCAGCAGCCTAGAACCGACTAGCGGGAGAGGTAATGAGCAGTTCTTC. Its translation is CASSLEPTSGRGNEQFF. Drawing the rest from reference TRBV7-3 and TRBJ2-1, the complete variable domain is GAGVSQTPSNKVTEKGKYVELRCDPISGHTALYWYRQSLGQGPEFLIYFQGTGAADDSGLPNDRFFAVRPEGSVSTLKIQRTERGDSAVYLCASSLEPTSGRGNEQFFGPGTRLTVL.

Comment on this clonotype: A much larger clone lies a single base off, so this may be a read error. The chain employs TRBV7-2 and TRBJ2-5; D is unclear. Near its end, the DNA agrees better with TRBJ2-1, so the J call may be wrong. CDR1 SGHTA and CDR2 FQGNSA come from the germline V gene. The CDR3 has 14 amino acids. The CDR3 reads CASSLEAFQETQFF. The CDR3, as DNA: TGTGCCAGCAGCTTAGAAGCCTTCCAAGAGACCCAGTTCTTC.

The chain employs TRBV6-6 and TRBJ1-1; tentatively, D is TRBD1 (5 bases). The CDR3 contains 13 residues. The V gene lost 9 bases and the J gene lost 0 bases, with 11 bases spanning the gap. Germline V gene sequence: CDR1 MNHNY, CDR2 SVGAGI (reference sequence). This CDR3 reads CASARQMNTEAFF. The DNA of the CDR3 is TGTGCCAGTGCTAGACAGATGAACACTGAAGCTTTCTTT.

A note on this clonotype: A much larger clone is a single base away; this may be a read error. The rearrangement links TRBV29-1 to TRBJ2-1; D is unresolved. The J call may be wrong; the DNA end is better matched by TRBJ2-7. The length of the CDR3 is 14 residues. Germline lookup yields CDR1 SQVTM and CDR2 ANQGSEA. CDR3 bases: TGCAGCGTTGAGGCCCCGTCAGGATGGGATGAGCAGTACTTC. It encodes CSVEAPSGWDEQYF.

A note on this clonotype: A much larger clonotype is one base distant, so this may be a read error. V and J are TRBV29-1 and TRBJ2-1; 7 nucleotides align to TRBD2. The DNA end lines up better with TRBJ2-7; the J call may be wrong. This CDR3 comprises 14 residues. Germline V gene data show CDR1 as SQVTM and CDR2 as ANQGSEA. The chain's CDR3 is CSVETAGIQNEQYF. CDR3 bases: TGCAGCGTTGAGACAGCGGGGATTCAGAATGAGCAGTACTTC.

Turning to this clonotype: A much bigger clone sits one base away, suggesting this may be a read error. This chain connects TRBV28 to TRBJ1-1, with D unresolved. V lost 5 bases to trimming and J lost 0 bases, with 7 bases between them. Germline lookup yields CDR1 MDHEN and CDR2 SYDVKM. The length of the CDR3 is 13 residues. The CDR3 reads CASSEEMNTEAFF. The CDR3 DNA sequence: TGTGCCAGCAGTGAAGAGATGAACACTGAAGCTTTCTTT.

This chain connects TRBV20-1 to TRBJ2-7; the D is unclear. The CDR3 extends over 11 amino acids. V was trimmed by 3 bases and J by 2 bases, leaving 5 bases between them. Germline V gene lookup returns CDR1 DFQATT and CDR2 SNEGSKA (reference sequence). This CDR3 reads CSARPAYEQYF. In nucleotides, the CDR3 is TGCAGTGCTAGGCCAGCCTACGAGCAGTACTTC.

The chain joins TRBV30 to TRBJ2-7; D gene ambiguous. V was trimmed by 8 bases and J by 3 bases, leaving 14 bases between them. The CDR3 covers 12 residues. Germline-derived CDR1 and CDR2 are GTSNPN and SVGIG (reference sequence). CDR3 amino acids: CAHQTSNYEQYF. The CDR3 DNA reads as TGTGCCCATCAAACGTCCAACTACGAGCAGTACTTC.

This clonotype was counted between two and nine times. The chain links TRBV28 to TRBJ1-1, with TRBD1 matching 8 bases. Per germline, CDR1 MDHEN and CDR2 SYDVKM. V dropped 1 base and J dropped 1; count of bases not matched to a gene: 2. The CDR3 extends over 15 amino acids. The CDR3 loop reads CASSLLGTGNTEAFF. The CDR3, as DNA: TGTGCCAGCAGTTTATTGGGGACAGGGAACACTGAAGCTTTCTTT. Filled out from reference TRBV28 and TRBJ1-1, the complete variable domain reads DVKVTQSSRYLVKRTGEKVFLECVQDMDHENMFWYRQDPGLGLRLIYFSYDVKMKEKGDIPEGYSVSREKKERFSLILESASTNQTSMYLCASSLLGTGNTEAFFGQGTRLTVV.

This clonotype was seen more than once but under ten times. Germline and junction disagree at one end, which may indicate a read error. This sequence joins TRBV7-7 and TRBJ2-1; the match to TRBD2 covers 9 bases. The CDR3 has 19 residues. The germline V gene has CDR1 SSHAT and CDR2 FNYEAQ (reference sequence). The DNA for the CDR3 is TGTGCTAGCAGCCGCCTCCTAACTTCGACTAGCGGAGCGAACAATGAGCAGTTCTTC. This sequence encodes CASSRLLTSTSGANNEQFF.

This clonotype has more than one count but fewer than ten. The chain links TRBV10-3 to TRBJ2-3; 9 bases are a match to TRBD1. Trimming cost V 2 bases and J 3 bases; bases outside gene matches: 3. CDR1 is ENHRY and CDR2 is SYGVKD in the germline V gene. This CDR3 region has 15 residues. In nucleotides, the CDR3 is TGTGCCATCAGTGAGGGGACAGGGAAGACAGATACGCAGTATTTT. Amino acid sequence: CAISEGTGKTDTQYF.

This clonotype was observed a handful of times. This chain joins TRBV7-9 and TRBJ1-4; tentative D call: TRBD1 (6 bases). V lost 5 bases to trimming and J lost 0 bases, with 28 bases between them. The CDR3 loop spans 21 amino acids. Germline V CDR1 and CDR2: SEHNR, FQNEAQ (reference sequence). The CDR3 nucleotides read TGTGCCAGCAGCCAACGCCAAACAGGGCCACGCGGCGCCACAACTAATGAAAAACTGTTTTTT. Amino acid sequence: CASSQRQTGPRGATTNEKLFF.

To note about this clonotype: The junction departs from the called germline gene at one end, perhaps through a read error. V is TRBV7-2 and J is TRBJ2-2; 7 nucleotides match TRBD2. CDR1 and CDR2 (germline): SGHTA, FQGNSA. The CDR3 totals 16 residues. The CDR3, as DNA: TGTGCCAGCAGCTTAGCACTACTAGCGAATACCGGGGAGCTGTTTTTT. It is translated as CASSLALLANTGELFF.

This clonotype has ten or more counts. V and J are TRBV6-2 or TRBV6-3 and TRBJ2-5, with TRBD2 matching 7 bases. Germline loops: CDR1 MNHEY, CDR2 SVGEGT. V lost 0 bases and J lost 2; bases outside the gene matches: 6. CDR3 length: 16 residues. For the CDR3, the DNA is TGTGCCAGCAGTTACTCGCGCGGGAGTGTTCAAGAGACCCAGTACTTC. Its protein is CASSYSRGSVQETQYF.